The 23 T cell receptor beta chains below were found in one sample sequenced in a study of T-cell reconstitution after alpha-beta-depleted transplantation in children. Construction of the TCRbeta library involved unique molecular identifiers. MiXCR, applied by TCRdb to the PCR reads, yields one record per CDR3 protein. Among approximately 7,100 distinct CDR3 sequences, approximately 16% were seen once, and the ten largest hold 13% to 15%. Here the sequenced sample was PBMCs, taken before TCRalphabeta/CD19-depleted stem cell transplant. All receptors come from a boy under 10 years old with acute lymphoblastic leukemia, due to receive a stem cell transplant.

This clonotype was seen just once. With a much larger clone just one base away, this may be a read error. The chain links TRBV27 to TRBJ1-1; D is uncertain. CDR3 length: 13 amino acids. From germline, CDR1 is MNHEY and CDR2 SMNVEV (reference sequence). V shed 5 bases and J shed 7 bases, with 14 bases lying between them. As DNA, the CDR3 is TGTGCCAGCAGTCTCGGGGTGACGGTTGAAGCTTTCTTT. This encodes CASSLGVTVEAFF.

By its share, this clonotype is medium-sized. This sequence joins TRBV28 and TRBJ2-5; the D is unclear. Trimming removed 7 bases at V and 5 bases at J, with 11 bases between. The CDR3 runs to 12 residues. The V gene's germline CDR1 is MDHEN and CDR2 SYDVKM. The CDR3 is CASKRPRETQYF. CDR3 in DNA: TGTGCCAGCAAAAGGCCACGTGAGACCCAGTACTTC.

This clonotype qualifies as medium-sized. This chain connects TRBV6-5 to TRBJ1-1, with TRBD1 as a possible D gene (5 bases). The CDR3 covers 14 residues. The germline CDR1 and CDR2 sequences are MNHEY and SVGAGI. The V end lost 0 bases, the J end lost 2 bases, and 7 bases lay between the germline ends. CDR3 bases: TGTGCCAGCAGTTACTCGGGGGTTAACACTGAAGCTTTCTTT. Translation: CASSYSGVNTEAFF.

This clonotype was detected ten times or more. The rearrangement joins TRBV19 to TRBJ2-3; D gene unclear. Germline values: CDR1 LNHDA, CDR2 SQIVND (reference sequence). V lost 7 bases, J lost 7 bases, and 9 bases lay in between. This CDR3 is 11 amino acids long. In DNA form, the CDR3 reads TGTGCCAGTACCGATGATAATACGCAGTATTTT. Encoded protein: CASTDDNTQYF.

This clonotype is medium-sized by share. V gene TRBV10-2 combines with J gene TRBJ2-7; 8 bases line up with TRBD1. J was trimmed by 6 bases and V by 5 bases; bases with no gene match: 12. CDR1 WSHSY and CDR2 SAAADI come from the germline V gene. This CDR3 has 15 amino acids. CDR3 sequence reads: CASSSGTGGASEQYF. The CDR3 bases are TGCGCCAGCAGTTCCGGGACAGGCGGTGCCTCCGAGCAGTACTTC.

By sample share, this clonotype is medium-sized. The V call is TRBV7-9, the J call TRBJ2-3; 10 positions match TRBD2. The CDR3 covers 15 residues. Germline V gives CDR1 SEHNR, CDR2 FQNEAQ (reference sequence). The trim removed 3 bases at V and 4 bases at J, leaving 4 bases unmatched. The CDR3 protein is CASSLASGGPDTQYF. Here the CDR3 DNA reads TGTGCCAGCAGCTTGGCTAGCGGGGGACCAGATACGCAGTATTTT.

By proportion, this clonotype is medium-sized. The gene calls are TRBV10-3 and TRBJ2-6; no reliable D call. Germline V gene data show CDR1 as ENHRY and CDR2 as SYGVKD. This CDR3 contains 18 residues. The germline V and J ends were trimmed by 1 base and 0 bases, with 13 bases remaining between them. CDR3 in amino acids: CAISELHTRTSGANVLTF. DNA of the CDR3: TGTGCCATCAGTGAGTTGCACACCCGGACCTCTGGGGCCAACGTCCTGACTTTC.

Within the sample, this clonotype is medium-sized. The gene calls are TRBV9 and TRBJ2-5; a weak D match, TRBD2 (6 bases). The CDR3 has 15 amino acids. CDR1 and CDR2 (germline): SGDLS, YYNGEE. V lost 0 bases and J 7 bases, leaving 16 bases between the germline ends. CDR3 sequence: CASSVGAGKQTTQYF. In DNA, the CDR3 is TGTGCCAGCAGCGTAGGGGCGGGGAAGCAAACGACCCAGTACTTC.

Within the sample, this clonotype is medium-sized (0.01 to 0.1%). The genes are TRBV12-3 or TRBV12-4 and TRBJ1-6; 9 positions agree with TRBD1. The junction had 4 bases not matched to a gene; V was cut back by 3 bases and J by 10 bases. This CDR3 has 14 amino acids. The CDR3: CASSLDRGSSPLHF. The CDR3 DNA is TGTGCCAGCAGTTTGGACAGGGGAAGCTCACCCCTCCACTTT.

In its sample, this clonotype ranks as medium-sized. This sequence joins TRBV5-1 and TRBJ1-1; D is uncertain. The germline V and J ends were trimmed by 0 bases and 2 bases, with 11 bases remaining between them. CDR1 is SGHRS and CDR2 is YFSETQ in the germline V gene. The CDR3 is 15 amino acids. CDR3 loop: CASSLAQTGNTEAFF. For the CDR3, the DNA is TGCGCCAGCAGCTTGGCGCAGACGGGAAACACTGAAGCTTTCTTT.

By share of the sample, this clonotype is medium-sized. The chain combines TRBV16 with TRBJ1-4; the match to TRBD1 covers 8 bases. Germline-derived CDR1 and CDR2 are KGHSY and FQNENV. The trim removed 4 bases at V and 4 bases at J, leaving 2 bases unmatched. The length of the CDR3 is 14 residues. CDR3 nucleotide sequence: TGTGCCAGCAGCCGGACAGGGATTAATGAAAAACTGTTTTTT. The encoded protein is CASSRTGINEKLFF.

In this sample, this clonotype is medium-sized. The V and J genes are TRBV4-1 and TRBJ2-1, with a possible D match to TRBD2 (5 bases). V was clipped by 0 bases and J by 4 bases, with 7 bases between them. This CDR3 has 14 residues. Germline loops: CDR1 MGHRA, CDR2 YSYEKL. CDR3 protein: CASSQDRGYNEQFF. The CDR3 DNA reads TGCGCCAGCAGCCAAGATAGAGGGTACAATGAGCAGTTCTTC.

By sample fraction, this clonotype is medium-sized. The chain carries TRBV12-3 or TRBV12-4 and TRBJ1-3; TRBD1 matches at 9 bases. The CDR3 runs 16 residues. J gave up 8 bases and V 6 bases, and 14 bases lay outside the gene matches. The CDR3 DNA follows: TGTGCCAGCAGCAATACGGGACAGGGAAGCTTCGACACCATATATTTT. It specifies CASSNTGQGSFDTIYF.

This clonotype is categorized as medium-sized. The chain carries TRBV5-4 and TRBJ2-5; D is perhaps TRBD2 (5 bases). The CDR3 is made up of 13 amino acids. Germline CDR1 reads SGHNT; CDR2 reads YYREEE (reference sequence). V shed 3 bases and J shed 5 bases, with 11 bases lying between them. This CDR3 is CASSSGMRETQYF. In DNA, the CDR3 is TGTGCCAGCAGCTCGGGGATGAGGGAGACCCAGTACTTC.

This clonotype was seen ten or more times. V is TRBV7-9 and J is TRBJ1-2, with a possible D match to TRBD1 (5 bases). Looked up from germline, CDR1 is SEHNR and CDR2 is FQNEAQ (reference sequence). CDR3 size: 14 residues. V gave up 5 bases and J gave up 3 bases, with 13 bases separating them. CDR3 region: CASSTSQVHYGYTF. The CDR3 DNA is TGTGCCAGCAGCACCTCACAGGTCCACTATGGCTACACCTTC.

This clonotype counts as medium-sized. The chain uses TRBV7-2 and TRBJ2-3; 9 bases map to TRBD2. Unmatched junction bases numbered 9, after V lost 4 bases and J lost 10 bases. Germline V gene lookup returns CDR1 SGHTA and CDR2 FQGNSA. This CDR3 has 14 residues. DNA for the CDR3: TGTGCCAGCAGCTCAGCGGGGGGCCAGGGGGCGCAGTATTTT. This gives the protein CASSSAGGQGAQYF.

This clonotype is categorized as medium-sized. The V and J genes are TRBV3-1 and TRBJ1-6; D not resolved. CDR3 length: 12 residues. CDR1 and CDR2 (germline): LGHDT, YNNKEL (reference sequence). V lost 4 bases and J 5 bases, leaving 3 bases between the germline ends. The CDR3 DNA reads TGTGCCAGCAGCCGAGATAATTCACCCCTCCACTTT. This translates into CASSRDNSPLHF.

This clonotype is labeled as medium-sized. V and J are TRBV5-1 and TRBJ1-6; unclear D gene. This CDR3 is 15 amino acids long. Germline lookup yields CDR1 SGHRS and CDR2 YFSETQ. Trimming removed 0 bases at V and 3 bases at J, with 7 bases between. CDR3 amino acids: CASSLDADYNSPLHF. DNA for the CDR3: TGCGCCAGCAGCTTGGATGCAGACTATAATTCACCCCTCCACTTT.

This clonotype is medium-sized (0.01 to 0.1%) in the sample. The genes are TRBV5-1 and TRBJ2-1, with D hard to call. Looked up from germline, CDR1 is SGHRS and CDR2 is YFSETQ. V dropped 4 bases and J dropped 2 bases, with 7 bases sitting between them. The CDR3 runs 13 residues. The CDR3 DNA sequence: TGCGCCAGCAGCACGGCAACCTACAATGAGCAGTTCTTC. This encodes CASSTATYNEQFF.

This clonotype is judged medium-sized. V gene TRBV4-2 combines with J gene TRBJ2-5; D is ambiguous. Germline V gene sequence: CDR1 LGHNA, CDR2 YNFKEQ. This CDR3 is 13 amino acids long. Deletions cut 1 base from V and 4 bases from J, with 7 bases between. In DNA, the CDR3 is TGTGCCAGCAGCCAAGGAGTAGGAGAGACCCAGTACTTC. This sequence encodes CASSQGVGETQYF.

Sample share makes this clonotype medium-sized. The chain's CDR3 is CSARTGSSYNEQFF. In nucleotides, the CDR3 is TGCAGTGCTCGGACGGGGAGCTCCTACAATGAGCAGTTCTTC. The V and J genes are TRBV20-1 and TRBJ2-1; D possibly corresponds to TRBD2 (5 bases). Trimming stripped 5 bases from V and 0 bases from J, with 11 bases between. CDR3 size: 14 residues. Germline CDR1 reads DFQATT; CDR2 reads SNEGSKA (reference sequence).

This clonotype rates as medium-sized. This rearrangement joins TRBV25-1 to TRBJ2-2, with 12 bases lining up with TRBD2. Losses at the gene ends were 1 base for V and 7 bases for J; bases not matched to a gene: 7. The CDR3 totals 17 residues. Looked up from germline, CDR1 is MGHDK and CDR2 is SYGVNS. As DNA, the CDR3 is TGTGCCAGCAGTGAATTGGCTAGCGGGGGGGCGATCGGGGAGCTGTTTTTT. This translates into CASSELASGGAIGELFF.

This clonotype occurred many times. The V call is TRBV9, the J call TRBJ2-1; D not certain. CDR3 size: 13 residues. The germline gives CDR1 SGDLS, CDR2 YYNGEE. The V end was cut by 4 bases, the J end by 7 bases, with 12 bases between. Here the CDR3 DNA reads TGTGCCAGCAGCTCTCCCAGCCATAATGAGCAGTTCTTC. Protein sequence: CASSSPSHNEQFF.